Each of the 5 T cell receptor beta chains below was sequenced from the same sample in a study of post-analysis software for immune sequencing data. Study-wide findings and caveats: Controls had lower frequencies than patients of about five TRBV segments, which included TRBV5-6, TRBV5-1 and TRBV20-1.

Antigens for these TCRs are unknown. Unique molecular identifiers were carried by the TCR beta cDNA libraries. One entry per CDR3 protein, called by TCRdb with MiXCR from the PCR reads. The sample has about 460,000 distinct CDR3 sequences, around 40% seen once; the top ten hold roughly an eighth. Specimen: blood. The origin of the receptors is a girl between 10 and 17 years old with multiple sclerosis.

The rearrangement joins TRBV4-1 to TRBJ1-5; TRBD1 might be the D (5 bases). Per germline, CDR1 MGHRA and CDR2 YSYEKL. Trimming cost V 0 bases and J 4 bases, with 10 bases left between them. The CDR3 contains 15 residues. The chain's CDR3 is CASSQEGRTNQPQHF. Written as DNA, the CDR3 is TGCGCCAGCAGCCAAGAAGGGCGGACAAATCAGCCCCAGCATTTT.

V and J are TRBV29-1 and TRBJ2-7; 7 nucleotides match TRBD1. Looked up from germline, CDR1 is SQVTM and CDR2 is ANQGSEA. J was trimmed by 3 bases and V by 7 bases; bases with no gene match: 18. The CDR3 is made up of 16 amino acids. CDR3 sequence reads: CSAPETGPPLDYEQYF. DNA for the CDR3: TGCAGCGCCCCCGAGACAGGGCCCCCTTTGGACTACGAGCAGTACTTC.

DNA of the CDR3: TGCGCCAGCAGGGGGACAGGGGAGGACACTGAAGCTTTCTTT. It translates to CASRGTGEDTEAFF. This chain joins TRBV5-1 and TRBJ1-1; 10 bases align to TRBD1. The CDR3 has 14 residues. Germline V lookup: CDR1 SGHRS, CDR2 YFSETQ. The V and J ends lost 5 bases and 3 bases, in that order; junction bases with no gene match: 4.

This chain connects TRBV15 to TRBJ2-5; D is uncertain. The end of the DNA is better explained by TRBJ2-7, so the J call may be wrong. CDR1 is LNHNV, CDR2 YYDKDF, per germline (reference sequence). There are 15 residues in the CDR3. The CDR3 region has the DNA TGTGCCACCAGCAGAGATCGGTGGCAGGACTACGAGCAGTACTTC. It translates to CATSRDRWQDYEQYF.

This clonotype has only one observation. The chain employs TRBV2 and TRBJ2-1, with TRBD2 matching 13 bases. CDR1 and CDR2 (germline): SNHLY, FYNNEI. The CDR3 sequence is 16 residues long. With V trimmed by 7 bases and J by 8 bases, 11 bases remained unmatched. The CDR3 DNA sequence: TGTGCCAGCACCCCACGGACTAGCGGGAGAAGGGATGAGCAGTTCTTC. It codes for CASTPRTSGRRDEQFF. Using reference TRBV2 and TRBJ2-1 for the parts outside the CDR3, the full variable domain is EPEVTQTPSHQVTQMGQEVILRCVPISNHLYFYWYRQILGQKVEFLVSFYNNEISEKSEIFDDQFSVERPDGSNFTLKIRSTKLEDSAMYFCASTPRTSGRRDEQFFGPGTRLTVL.